The sequence of this T cell receptor (beta chain) was determined in a study of blood T cell repertoires in COVID-19. Germline lookup yields CDR1 SQVTM and CDR2 ANQGSEA. Trimming removed 4 bases at V and 5 bases at J, with 9 bases between. This CDR3 has 11 amino acids. The repertoire was sequenced with immunoSEQ multiplex PCR; TCRdb's copy has only in-frame clones and lacks some. The table lists over 85,000 clones, about nine tenths of them singletons. The chain links TRBV29-1 to TRBJ2-7, with D uncertain. This receptor was obtained from a male donor with acute or convalescent COVID-19. The source material was peripheral blood. The CDR3 DNA is TGCAGCGTTGGCCCGGTTAACGAGCAGTACTTC. This codes for CSVGPVNEQYF.